The clone carrying this T cell receptor beta chain turned up a few times. These data belong to a study of blood T cell repertoires in COVID-19. Study background: Samples of COVID-19 (acute and convalescent) were obtained from the United States, Italy and Spain. T cells, B-cell-depleted T cells, or PBMCs supplied cDNA or gDNA.

Per the study methods: Amplification of reference gene primers provided the estimated nucleated cell counts. Assay used: immunoSEQ multiplex PCR; TCRdb lists only in-frame clones, some missing. V, J and clone size are those of that table, while D and trimming were read from the DNA. The data contain 150,000 to 200,000 clones, around 80% of them seen just once; the ten biggest clones take up about 10%. This CDR3 has 14 amino acids. The ends were cut back, 0 bases at V and 4 bases at J, with 9 bases in the middle. The germline CDR1 and CDR2 sequences are LGHDT and YNNKEL (reference sequence). The TCR originated in a man in his 60s with active or convalescent COVID-19. Specimen: peripheral blood. The chain joins TRBV3-1 (or the pseudogene TRBV3-2) to TRBJ1-2; D perhaps matches TRBD1 (5 bases). The CDR3 region has the DNA TGTGCCAGCAGCCAAGAAGGGGTATTCTATGGCTACACCTTC. Amino acids: CASSQEGVFYGYTF.